Below, 15 T cell receptor beta chains from the same sample are listed, as sequenced in a study of cytomegalovirus exposure and HLA in healthy donors. Use of 60 Vbeta and 13 Jbeta primers characterized the PCR. TCRdb's table, derived via immunoSEQ multiplex PCR, lists solely in-frame clones and lacks some. The repertoire holds approximately 95,000 clones, with about four fifths as singletons. Sequenced material: PBMCs. Receptors originate from a man between 18 and 29 years old in good health and CMV-seropositive.

The V and J genes are TRBV15 and TRBJ1-1, with no clear D. Trimming pared 0 bases from V and 6 bases from J, leaving 11 bases between. Germline V gene data show CDR1 as LNHNV and CDR2 as YYDKDF (reference sequence). This CDR3 is built from 14 residues. CDR3 DNA: TGTGCCACCAGCAGAGATCCGCGAGGCCCTGAAGCTTTCTTT. It translates to CATSRDPRGPEAFF.

About this clone itself: This same CDR3 is encoded by further DNA sequences in the sample. The genes are TRBV30 and TRBJ1-3; D is ambiguous. The CDR3 totals 13 residues. The V and J ends lost 0 bases and 4 bases respectively, with 7 bases between them. Germline CDR1 is GTSNPN and CDR2 is SVGIG (reference sequence). In DNA form, the CDR3 reads TGTGCCTGGAGTGTACTGTCAGGAAACACCATATATTTT. Amino acid sequence: CAWSVLSGNTIYF.

A single count supports this clone. The genes are TRBV28 and TRBJ1-4, with D hard to call. Per the germline V gene, CDR1 is MDHEN and CDR2 is SYDVKM. V dropped 3 bases and J dropped 0 bases, with 8 bases sitting between them. The CDR3 loop spans 15 amino acids. CDR3 in DNA: TGTGCCAGCAGTTTCTTACAGACAACTAATGAAAAACTGTTTTTT. Its protein product is CASSFLQTTNEKLFF.

V is TRBV5-1 and J is TRBJ2-7, with 10 positions matching TRBD1. Losses at the gene ends were 2 bases for V and 2 bases for J; bases not matched to a gene: 4. This CDR3 comprises 15 residues. CDR1 SGHRS and CDR2 YFSETQ come from the germline V gene. This CDR3 is CASSLGQGVTYEQYF. The DNA of the CDR3 is TGCGCCAGCAGCTTAGGACAGGGGGTGACCTACGAGCAGTACTTC. The complete variable domain, with remaining parts taken from reference TRBV5-1 and TRBJ2-7, reads KAGVTQTPRYLIKTRGQQVTLSCSPISGHRSVSWYQQTPGQGLQFLFEYFSETQRNKGNFPGRFSGRQFSNSRSEMNVSTLELGDSALYLCASSLGQGVTYEQYFGPGTRLTVT.

CDR3 amino acids: CASSMVSQTDYNEQFF. Here the CDR3 DNA reads TGTGCCAGTAGTATGGTATCGCAGACTGACTACAATGAGCAGTTCTTC. The chain has TRBV19 and TRBJ2-1; D remains ambiguous. CDR1 and CDR2 (germline): LNHDA, SQIVND (reference sequence). The CDR3 runs 16 residues. With 3 bases removed from V and 3 bases from J, the gap between germline ends came to 15 bases.

This clone has only a few counts. The J gene is TRBJ1-2, the V gene TRBV19, with TRBD1 matching over 9 bases. CDR3 length: 13 residues. The ends lost 4 bases at V and 8 bases at J; junction bases unmatched: 5. Germline CDR1 and CDR2: LNHDA and SQIVND (reference sequence). DNA of the CDR3: TGTGCCAGTAGTAAGGGACAGGGTGACGGCTACACCTTC. As protein: CASSKGQGDGYTF. Looking up the rest from reference TRBV19 and TRBJ1-2 gives the full variable domain: DGGITQSPKYLFRKEGQNVTLSCEQNLNHDAMYWYRQDPGQGLRLIYYSQIVNDFQKGDIAEGYSVSREKKESFPLTVTSAQKNPTAFYLCASSKGQGDGYTFGSGTRLTVV.

V gene TRBV5-1 combines with J gene TRBJ2-3, with D uncertain. V lost 4 bases to trimming and J lost 7 bases, with 22 bases between them. Germline CDR1 and CDR2: SGHRS and YFSETQ. This CDR3 region has 16 residues. The DNA of the CDR3 is TGCGCCAGCAGCCCGGAAGTTCTGGCTTCTAGGAATACGCAGTATTTT. Protein sequence: CASSPEVLASRNTQYF.

The rearrangement joins TRBV7-3 to TRBJ2-3; D not certain. This CDR3 spans 14 amino acids. The germline CDR1 and CDR2 sequences are SGHTA and FQGTGA. Trimming stripped 1 base from V and 4 bases from J, with 9 bases between. This CDR3 is CASSLNPIPDTQYF. The CDR3 region has the DNA TGTGCCAGCAGCTTAAATCCTATCCCAGATACGCAGTATTTT.

J is TRBJ2-7 and V is TRBV29-1; TRBD1 aligns across 10 bases. The length of the CDR3 is 15 residues. Trimming cost V 4 bases and J 7 bases; bases outside gene matches: 13. Germline CDR1 reads SQVTM; CDR2 reads ANQGSEA. The CDR3 spells CSVVRGGQGEYEQYF. The CDR3 coding sequence is TGCAGCGTTGTCCGCGGAGGACAGGGGGAGTATGAGCAGTACTTC.

This clone was detected only once. The chain couples TRBV6-5 to TRBJ2-5; 8 nucleotides agree with TRBD1. The CDR3 totals 16 residues. CDR1 MNHEY and CDR2 SVGAGI come from the germline V gene. V was clipped by 2 bases and J by 0 bases; unmatched bases: 5. For the CDR3, the DNA is TGTGCCAGCAGTTACGAAGGACAGGGTCACCAAGAGACCCAGTACTTC. It is translated as CASSYEGQGHQETQYF.

V gene TRBV27 combines with J gene TRBJ2-1; 8 nucleotides line up with TRBD1. V lost 5 bases to trimming and J lost 7 bases; unmatched junction nucleotides: 19. This CDR3 has 18 amino acids. The germline gives CDR1 MNHEY, CDR2 SMNVEV (reference sequence). CDR3 region: CASSADLPRGHLRNEQFF. The DNA of the CDR3 is TGTGCCAGCAGTGCCGACCTACCCAGGGGGCACCTTCGGAATGAGCAGTTCTTC.

The J gene is TRBJ1-2, the V gene TRBV28; TRBD1 aligns across 10 bases. V shed 7 bases, J shed 4 bases, and the junction held 6 bases outside the gene matches. CDR3 length equals 14 residues. Germline values: CDR1 MDHEN, CDR2 SYDVKM. The CDR3 DNA follows: TGTGCCAGCAAGACAGGGGGCGTTGGCTATGGCTACACCTTC. Its protein product is CASKTGGVGYGYTF.

The V and J genes are TRBV19 and TRBJ1-6, with 8 positions matching TRBD1. CDR1 and CDR2 (germline): LNHDA, SQIVND (reference sequence). The CDR3 sequence is 15 residues long. V trimming: 7 bases; J trimming: 10 bases; junction bases outside the gene matches: 12. The CDR3 loop reads CASKAGGSLTSPLHF. The CDR3 bases are TGTGCCAGTAAGGCAGGGGGCTCTTTAACGTCACCCCTCCACTTT. The variable domain in full, completed from reference TRBV19 and TRBJ1-6, reads DGGITQSPKYLFRKEGQNVTLSCEQNLNHDAMYWYRQDPGQGLRLIYYSQIVNDFQKGDIAEGYSVSREKKESFPLTVTSAQKNPTAFYLCASKAGGSLTSPLHFGNGTRLTVT.

In DNA, the CDR3 is TGCGCCAGCAGCCCAATCAGGGGGAACCTGGGCTACACCTTC. It encodes CASSPIRGNLGYTF. The chain uses TRBV5-1 and TRBJ1-2; 7 nucleotides agree with TRBD1. V lost 4 bases, J lost 8 bases, and 11 bases stayed unmatched. This CDR3 contains 14 residues. The germline gives CDR1 SGHRS, CDR2 YFSETQ.

The genes are TRBV6-1 and TRBJ1-6; a possible D gene is TRBD1 (5 bases). This CDR3 is 13 amino acids long. V was clipped by 9 bases and J by 7 bases, with 13 bases between them. Germline CDR1 reads MNHNS; CDR2 reads SASEGT. The CDR3 nucleotides read TGTGCCAGTGGGGCCGGACCAAATTCACCCCTCCACTTT. Translating it yields CASGAGPNSPLHF.